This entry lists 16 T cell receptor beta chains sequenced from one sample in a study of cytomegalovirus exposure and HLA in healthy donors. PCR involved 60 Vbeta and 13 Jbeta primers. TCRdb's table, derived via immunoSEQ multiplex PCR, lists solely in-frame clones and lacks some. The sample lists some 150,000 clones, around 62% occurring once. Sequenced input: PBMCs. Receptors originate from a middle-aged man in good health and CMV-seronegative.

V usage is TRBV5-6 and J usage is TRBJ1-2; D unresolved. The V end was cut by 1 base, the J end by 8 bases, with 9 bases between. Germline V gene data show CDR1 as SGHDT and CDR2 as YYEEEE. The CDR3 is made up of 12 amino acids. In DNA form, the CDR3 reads TGTGCCAGCAGCTTGCCGGGATCCGGCTACACCTTC. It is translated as CASSLPGSGYTF. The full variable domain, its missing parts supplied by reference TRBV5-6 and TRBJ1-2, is DAGVTQSPTHLIKTRGQQVTLRCSPKSGHDTVSWYQQALGQGPQFIFQYYEEEERQRGNFPDRFSGHQFPNYSSELNVNALLLGDSALYLCASSLPGSGYTFGSGTRLTVV.

The CDR3 spells CASSKPGLLSTDTQYF. As DNA, the CDR3 is TGTGCCAGCAGCAAACCGGGACTACTTAGCACAGATACGCAGTATTTT. This chain links TRBV7-2 with TRBJ2-3; 7 nucleotides align to TRBD2. Germline values: CDR1 SGHTA, CDR2 FQGNSA. Trimming removed 5 bases from V and 0 bases from J; junction bases left unmatched: 8. The CDR3 has 16 amino acids.

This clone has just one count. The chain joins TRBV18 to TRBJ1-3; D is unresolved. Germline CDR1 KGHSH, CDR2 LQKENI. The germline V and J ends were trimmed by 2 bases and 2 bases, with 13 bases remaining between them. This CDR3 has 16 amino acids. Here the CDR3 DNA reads TGTGCCAGCTCACCAGGGCAAGCCTCTGCTGGAAACACCATATATTTT. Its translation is CASSPGQASAGNTIYF.

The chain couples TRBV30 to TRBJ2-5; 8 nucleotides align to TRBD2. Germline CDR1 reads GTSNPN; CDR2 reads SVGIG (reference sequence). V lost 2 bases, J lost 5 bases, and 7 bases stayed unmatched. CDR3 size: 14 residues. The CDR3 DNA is TGTGCCTGGAGTCAGGGTAGCGGGGAGGAGACCCAGTACTTC. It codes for CAWSQGSGEETQYF.

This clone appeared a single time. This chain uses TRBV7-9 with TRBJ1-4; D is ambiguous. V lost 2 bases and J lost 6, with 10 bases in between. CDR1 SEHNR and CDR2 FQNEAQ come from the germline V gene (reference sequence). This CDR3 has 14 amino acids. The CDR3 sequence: CASSLLSGDEKLFF. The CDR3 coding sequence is TGTGCCAGCAGCTTATTGTCCGGGGATGAAAAACTGTTTTTT.

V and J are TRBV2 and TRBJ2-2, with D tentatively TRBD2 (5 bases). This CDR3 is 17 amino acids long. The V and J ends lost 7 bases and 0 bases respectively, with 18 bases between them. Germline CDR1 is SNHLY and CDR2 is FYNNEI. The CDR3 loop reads CASTEGAIRANTGELFF. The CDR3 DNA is TGTGCCAGCACCGAGGGCGCTATCCGGGCGAACACCGGGGAGCTGTTTTTT.

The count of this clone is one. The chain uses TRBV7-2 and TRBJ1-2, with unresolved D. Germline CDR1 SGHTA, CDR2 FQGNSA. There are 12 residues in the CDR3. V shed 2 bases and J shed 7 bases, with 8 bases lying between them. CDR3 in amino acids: CASSLTLAGYTF. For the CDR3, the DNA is TGTGCCAGCAGCTTAACCCTGGCTGGCTACACCTTC.

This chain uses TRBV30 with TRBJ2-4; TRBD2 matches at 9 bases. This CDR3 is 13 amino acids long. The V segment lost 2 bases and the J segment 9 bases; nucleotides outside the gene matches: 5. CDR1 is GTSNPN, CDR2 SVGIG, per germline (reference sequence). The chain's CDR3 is CAWSKRGAGIQYF. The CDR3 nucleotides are TGTGCCTGGAGTAAGCGGGGGGCTGGCATTCAGTACTTC.

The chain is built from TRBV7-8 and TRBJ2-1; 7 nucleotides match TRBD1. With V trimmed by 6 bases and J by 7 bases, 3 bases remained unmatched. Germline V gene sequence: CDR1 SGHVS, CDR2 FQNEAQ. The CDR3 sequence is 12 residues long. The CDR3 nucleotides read TGTGCCAGCAGAGACAGGGCTAATGAGCAGTTCTTC. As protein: CASRDRANEQFF.

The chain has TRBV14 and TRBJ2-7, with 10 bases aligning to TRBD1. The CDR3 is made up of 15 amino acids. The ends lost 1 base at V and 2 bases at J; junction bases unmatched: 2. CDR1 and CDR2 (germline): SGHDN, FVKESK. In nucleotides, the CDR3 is TGTGCCAGCAGCCAAGCCGGGACAGGGGCCTACGAGCAGTACTTC. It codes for CASSQAGTGAYEQYF.

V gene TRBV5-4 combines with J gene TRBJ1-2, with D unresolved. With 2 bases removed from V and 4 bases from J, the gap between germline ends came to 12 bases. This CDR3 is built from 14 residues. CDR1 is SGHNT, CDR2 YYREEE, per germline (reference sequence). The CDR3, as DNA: TGTGCCAGCAGCTTCCAGGCTTCGACCTATGGCTACACCTTC. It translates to CASSFQASTYGYTF.

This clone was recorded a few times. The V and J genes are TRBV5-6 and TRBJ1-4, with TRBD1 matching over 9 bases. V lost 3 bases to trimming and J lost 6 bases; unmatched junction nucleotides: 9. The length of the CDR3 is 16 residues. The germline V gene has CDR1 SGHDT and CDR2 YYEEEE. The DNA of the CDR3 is TGTGCCAGCAGCTATATTAAGACAGGGGGATATGAAAAACTGTTTTTT. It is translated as CASSYIKTGGYEKLFF.

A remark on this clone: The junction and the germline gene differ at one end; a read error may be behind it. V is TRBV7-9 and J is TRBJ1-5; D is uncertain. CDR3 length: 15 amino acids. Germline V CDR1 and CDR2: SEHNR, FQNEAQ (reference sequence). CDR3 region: CSSSLGGSKNQPQHF. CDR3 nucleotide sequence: TGTTCCAGCAGCCTAGGAGGGAGTAAAAATCAGCCCCAGCATTTT.

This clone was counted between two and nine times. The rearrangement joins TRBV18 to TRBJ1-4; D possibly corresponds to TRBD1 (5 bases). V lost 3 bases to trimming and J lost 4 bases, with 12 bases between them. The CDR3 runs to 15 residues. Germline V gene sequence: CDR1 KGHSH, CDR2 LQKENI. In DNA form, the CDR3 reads TGTGCCAGCTCACCTCCGGCAGGGAATAATGAAAAACTGTTTTTT. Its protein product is CASSPPAGNNEKLFF.

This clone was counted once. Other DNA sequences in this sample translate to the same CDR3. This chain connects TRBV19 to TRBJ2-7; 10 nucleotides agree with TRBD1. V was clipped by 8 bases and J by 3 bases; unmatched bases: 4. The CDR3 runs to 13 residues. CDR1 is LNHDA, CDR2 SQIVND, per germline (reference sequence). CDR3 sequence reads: CASRRDRGYEQYF. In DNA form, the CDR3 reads TGTGCCAGTCGTCGGGACAGGGGCTACGAGCAGTACTTC.

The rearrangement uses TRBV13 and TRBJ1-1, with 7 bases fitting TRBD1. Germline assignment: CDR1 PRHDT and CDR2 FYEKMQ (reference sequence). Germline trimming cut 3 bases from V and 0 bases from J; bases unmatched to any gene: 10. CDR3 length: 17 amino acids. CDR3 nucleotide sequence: TGTGCCAGCAGCTTGTTTGTTTGGGGACAGATGAACACTGAAGCTTTCTTT. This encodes CASSLFVWGQMNTEAFF.